This entry lists 7 T cell receptor beta chains sequenced from one sample in a study of T cell responses to AZD1222 COVID-19 vaccine. Only in-frame clones appear in the TCRdb table, and some are missing; sequencing was by immunoSEQ multiplex PCR. The sample includes some 150,000 clones, 82% of them seen just once. This material consisted of peripheral blood, taken on day 0 of MenACWY control vaccination. The receptors come from an adult in good health.

V and J are TRBV11-2 and TRBJ1-2; TRBD1 matches 7 bases. V shed 4 bases, J shed 5 bases, and the junction held 7 bases outside the gene matches. This CDR3 comprises 14 residues. Germline V gene sequence: CDR1 SGHAT, CDR2 FQNNGV. CDR3 nucleotides: TGTGCCAGCAGCTCCCCGGGACAGCCGTATGGCTACACCTTC. Its translation is CASSSPGQPYGYTF.

The chain carries TRBV3-1 (or the pseudogene TRBV3-2) and TRBJ2-5; D is uncertain. The CDR3 covers 14 residues. Deletions cut 4 bases from V and 4 bases from J, with 13 bases between. Germline V gene sequence: CDR1 LGHDT, CDR2 YNNKEL (reference sequence). The CDR3 sequence is CASSPLGIAETQYF. In DNA, the CDR3 is TGTGCCAGCAGCCCCCTTGGGATCGCAGAGACCCAGTACTTC.

The genes are TRBV12-3 or TRBV12-4 and TRBJ2-1; D is possibly TRBD1 or TRBD2 (6 bases each). V dropped 8 bases and J dropped 8 bases, with 16 bases sitting between them. The CDR3 runs to 13 residues. This chain's CDR3 is CASSLGGRDEQFF. In DNA, the CDR3 is TGTGCCAGCTCACTAGGGGGGCGAGATGAGCAGTTCTTC.

V usage is TRBV19 and J usage is TRBJ1-1; 8 nucleotides agree with TRBD1. Germline assignment: CDR1 LNHDA and CDR2 SQIVND (reference sequence). V dropped 4 bases and J dropped 1; count of bases not matched to a gene: 2. The CDR3 length is 14 residues. CDR3 DNA: TGTGCCAGTAGTAAAGGACAGGGGAACACTGAAGCTTTCTTT. Its protein is CASSKGQGNTEAFF.

The chain uses TRBV28 and TRBJ1-6; TRBD1 aligns across 10 bases. The junction had 7 bases not matched to a gene; V was cut back by 6 bases and J by 5 bases. In germline, CDR1 is MDHEN, CDR2 SYDVKM. The CDR3 loop spans 16 amino acids. The CDR3 is CASRPLTGGHNSPLHF. CDR3 nucleotide sequence: TGTGCCAGCAGACCCCTGACAGGGGGCCATAATTCACCCCTCCACTTT.

V is TRBV6-5 and J is TRBJ1-2, with TRBD1 as a possible D gene (6 bases). The CDR3 loop spans 15 amino acids. Germline V gene lookup returns CDR1 MNHEY and CDR2 SVGAGI. V dropped 8 bases and J dropped 2 bases, with 18 bases sitting between them. In nucleotides, the CDR3 is TGTGCCAGCCACAAGGGGGTAGGGTTGAACTATGGCTACACCTTC. Translated: CASHKGVGLNYGYTF.

The chain employs TRBV19 and TRBJ2-6, with 9 bases matching TRBD1. Germline lookup yields CDR1 LNHDA and CDR2 SQIVND (reference sequence). The CDR3 extends over 17 amino acids. V lost 5 bases and J lost 0; bases outside the gene matches: 5. The CDR3: CASSPGQGNSGANVLTF. Written as DNA, the CDR3 is TGTGCCAGTAGTCCGGGACAGGGAAACTCTGGGGCCAACGTCCTGACTTTC.